This TCR beta chain was found in a study of cytomegalovirus exposure and HLA in healthy donors. About this clone: What it binds is not known.

The PCR employed 60 Vbeta primers together with 13 Jbeta primers. TCRdb keeps only in-frame clones here, not all; method: immunoSEQ multiplex PCR. Here the sample spans 210,000 or so clones, around 85% being singletons. In germline, CDR1 is MDHEN, CDR2 SYDVKM. The ends lost 2 bases at V and 6 bases at J; junction bases unmatched: 7. CDR3 length: 16 amino acids. Points from the study as a whole: According to an earlier analysis, most TCR beta V segments yielded productive rearrangements about 90% or about 30% of the time. The authors excluded some V segments, including TRBV6-2 and TRBV6-3, as indistinguishable. A missense variant in DCLRE1C was later tied to TCR beta V- and J-gene trimming.

Sequencing input: PBMCs. This TCR was recovered from a human donor in good health. This rearrangement joins TRBV28 to TRBJ2-3; 11 positions agree with TRBD2. CDR3 nucleotide sequence: TGTGCCAGCAGTTTAATAGCGGGAGGGGTTCTTGATACGCAGTATTTT. This gives the protein CASSLIAGGVLDTQYF.